This T cell receptor (beta chain) was recovered during a study of cytotoxic CD8 clonotypes in ibrutinib-treated CLL. Repertoires were generated with immunoSEQ multiplex PCR, while TCRdb's copy carries only in-frame clones and drops some. The table records 150,000 or so clones, more than 70% of them present only once. Germline lookup yields CDR1 MNHEY and CDR2 SMNVEV (reference sequence). The CDR3 is 14 residues long. Trimming stripped 5 bases from V and 7 bases from J, with 14 bases between. This specimen consisted of PBMCs, obtained after 36 months of ibrutinib treatment. The chain couples TRBV27 to TRBJ1-4, with no clear D. The source is a human donor with chronic lymphocytic leukemia. The CDR3 region has the DNA TGTGCCAGCAGTCCATTCTTTGTTTCTGAAAAACTGTTTTTT. Translated: CASSPFFVSEKLFF.